The text below deals with one TCR beta chain. This clone was recorded at least ten times. No cognate antigen has been identified for it. No much larger clone exists at a distance of one base, and base qualities are not known. The sample comes from a study of metastatic and nonmetastatic thyroid tumors (dated by TCRdb to the early 2020s). Background on the whole study: Repertoires from peripheral blood and from tumor or nodule tissue samples of malignant and benign thyroid patients were compared. Overall study results and their limits: In both blood and tumor samples, malignant tumors were reported to have significantly higher TCR beta diversity than benign nodules.

No treatment had been received by any patient before thyroid surgery. The study retrospectively analysed patient clinical samples collected from about 2012 to 2019 using T-cell receptor beta sequencing. Libraries were built with PCR. Sequenced using an Illumina HiSeq 4000. High-throughput sequencing was used to profile the CDR3 region of the TCR beta-chain in every patient. The source study handled its data this way. CDR3 differences across clinicopathological groups were used to build a classifier for discriminating distant-metastatic papillary thyroid cancer patients. The Shannon index was used to assess repertoire diversity, and the Morisita-Horn index was used to assess tumor-blood repertoire similarity. TCRdb reanalyzed the raw reads on its own, using fastp at Q25 for trimming and MiXCR for clone calling, and kept in-frame beta chains. TCRdb's processing, not the study's, gives the V and J calls here. The sample data list roughly 53,000 clones, and 20% of these were observed just once. The ten largest make up 3.5% to 4.5% of the sample.

This TCR came from a female donor with papillary thyroid cancer or a benign thyroid nodule (not recorded which). Some clones in this sample may be carry-over from other donors' samples. Sequencing used blood.

In nucleotide form, the sequence is TGCGCCAGCAGCCAAGATGTGGCAGGGAGCTCACCCCTCCACTTT. Protein translation: CASSQDVAGSSPLHF. Recombination connected TRBV4-1 to TRBJ1-6; 5 matching bases give a weak D call of TRBD1. The CDR3 numbers 15 residues from cysteine through phenylalanine. CDR3 DNA is the only sequence kept; it has 45 bases, read in frame from the first base. In the germline V gene, CDR1 corresponds to MGHRA and CDR2 to YSYEKL. A distance of 13 bases separates the germline ends of V and J, which lose 0 bases and 10 bases respectively.